The entry below gives a single T cell receptor (beta chain) sequence along with its context. This clone has just a few counts. Its antigen is not yet known. There are no base qualities to consult, and no much larger clone falls within one base. This sample was taken from a study of follicular helper T cells after annual influenza vaccination (dated by TCRdb to 2016 to 2017). About the study as a whole: Blood was collected on days 0, 7 and 28 after each seasonal influenza vaccination. One week after vaccination, a second recruited cohort of 11 to 12 subjects (Table S1) displayed a similar ICOS+CD38+ cTfh response. The 2013-2014 samples were cryopreserved, while the 2015 samples were processed right after collection. To study recall of cTfh clones, some subjects were followed through successive annual vaccinations in the 2013-2014, 2014-2015 and 2015-2016 seasons. Multi-year samples were obtained from about 6 subjects, with two vaccination seasons covered for four subjects and three seasons covered for two subjects. Broad study findings and their caveats: Productive TCRB sequences were recovered from only roughly 9-21% of analyzed cells, so rare clonotypes could not be sampled. Successive annual vaccinations recalled a recurring oligoclonal ICOS+CD38+ cTfh response that included tetramer and AIM influenza-specific clonotypes. Day 7 ICOS+CD38+ clones were most often found later in ICOS-CD38- cTfh, suggesting that subset may serve as a memory reservoir. ICOS+CD38+ cTfh clonality correlated with the frequency of that population, and its change correlated with the change in circulating plasmablast frequency.

Ends trimmed: V by 5 bases, J by 0 bases; bases unmatched to a gene: 12. From the cysteine through the phenylalanine, the CDR3 covers 18 amino acids. This entry keeps only the CDR3 DNA: 54 bases, framed from base 1. CDR1 SGHTA and CDR2 FQGNSA are derived from the germline V gene. Receptors were amplified or captured by the immunoSEQ multiplex PCR assay. Adaptive Biotechnologies carried out TCRB amplification, library preparation, sequencing and preliminary bioinformatics at Survey level resolution. For TCRB sequencing, genomic DNA from the sorted cTfh populations was amplified by multiplex PCR. In the authors' own workflow: Clonality was calculated in R as 1 minus normalized Shannon entropy, and the Gini index was calculated with the R package ineq. The overlap score was defined as the summed counts of shared sequences divided by the total counts of all sequences in both compared samples. The significance of shared clonotypes was tested with Fisher's exact test, assuming a theoretical repertoire of 10^7 TCRB sequences. This is the immuneACCESS table as TCRdb keeps it, with only in-frame sequences that have V and J called. A part of the clones is gone; compared with another copy, unresolved V genes explain less than half, and the rest is unexplained. The V and J calls and the clone size are those of that table, but D and trimming were determined from the DNA. Present in this sample are around 5,000 clones, roughly 87% of which were seen just once. About 1.3% of the sample goes to the ten largest clones.

The time point label for this specimen denotes: 2013-2014 season, 7 days after vaccination. TCRB sequencing was used to follow sorted CD4 subsets from the blood of adults before and after they were given the seasonal inactivated influenza vaccine (Fluvarix). To be eligible, subjects had to live in the community and must not have received influenza vaccine in the previous 6 months. Influenza vaccine contraindications, substance abuse, HIV/AIDS, active malignancy, immunomodulatory medication and active illness such as respiratory infection were included among the exclusion criteria. At each time point, about 35 to 110 mL of blood was collected. Non-naive CD4+CXCR5+PD-1+ cells were defined as circulating Tfh and were sorted into two fractions, ICOS+CD38+ and ICOS-CD38-. Either Ficoll-Paque PLUS or SepMate separation was used to isolate PBMC. Before DNA extraction, cell subsets were sorted from PBMC on a BD FACS Aria.

The source material was CXCR5+ CD38- circulating T follicular helper cells from blood, sampled 7 days after influenza vaccination. The meaning of the sample's cell subset or site label: circulating Tfh, non-naive CD4+CXCR5+PD-1+ (ICOS+CD38+ or ICOS-CD38-). The sequence came from an adult who received the influenza vaccine. The V gene is TRBV7-2 and the J gene is TRBJ2-4, with 8 bases in between that match TRBD1. The CDR3 region has the sequence CASSPDRGLIKAKNIQYF. The DNA sequence follows: TGTGCCAGCAGCCCAGACAGGGGACTTATTAAAGCCAAAAACATTCAGTACTTC. Outside the CDR3, residues come from the reference TRBV7-2 and TRBJ2-4 proteins, so the full variable domain is: GAGVSQSPSNKVTEKGKDVELRCDPISGHTALYWYRQSLGQGLEFLIYFQGNSAPDKSGLPSDRFSAERTGGSVSTLTIQRTQQEDSAVYLCASSPDRGLIKAKNIQYFGAGTRLSVL.